This T cell receptor (beta chain) is drawn from a study of blood T cell repertoires in COVID-19. Across the whole study: PBMCs, B-cell-depleted T cells, or T cells provided the cDNA or gDNA that made up the material.

In the source study's methods: How many nucleated cells were present was estimated from reference gene primer amplification. Using immunoSEQ multiplex PCR, the repertoire was profiled, and TCRdb retains in-frame clones only, with some absent. The V and J calls and clone size were taken over from that table, and D and trimming were inferred from the DNA. In the table there are about 310,000 clones, about nine tenths of which are singletons. The source of this sequence is a man aged 50-59 years with active or convalescent COVID-19. What was sequenced was peripheral blood.

Written as DNA, the CDR3 is TGTGCCAGCAGCTTATTTACGCCAGACTATGGCTACACCTTC. The encoded protein is CASSLFTPDYGYTF. The chain joins TRBV7-2 to TRBJ1-2; D gene unclear. CDR1 is SGHTA, CDR2 FQGNSA, per germline. V shed 2 bases and J shed 3 bases, with 10 bases lying between them. The CDR3 extends over 14 amino acids. Using reference TRBV7-2 and TRBJ1-2 for the parts outside the CDR3, the full variable domain is GAGVSQSPSNKVTEKGKDVELRCDPISGHTALYWYRQSLGQGLEFLIYFQGNSAPDKSGLPSDRFSAERTGGSVSTLTIQRTQQEDSAVYLCASSLFTPDYGYTFGSGTRLTVV.